This T cell receptor (beta chain) was documented in a study of early T cells in non-severe SARS-CoV-2 infection. The table lists this clonotype with a few counts. TCRdb called the 5' RACE reads again in MiXCR, with one record for every CDR3 protein. The sample lists about 66,000 distinct CDR3 sequences; approximately 9.2% were seen once. The CDR3 has 20 amino acids. Germline V gene data show CDR1 as MNHEY and CDR2 as SMNVEV (reference sequence). Germline trimming cut 5 bases from V and 0 bases from J; bases unmatched to any gene: 15. This sequence was found in an adult who was a healthcare worker with PCR-confirmed SARS-CoV-2 infection or an uninfected control (not recorded which). Sequencing used whole blood. The chain links TRBV27 to TRBJ2-3; 12 positions match TRBD2. The CDR3 bases are TGTGCCAGCAGTCCGTTGACTAGCGGGAGAGACACTGCTAGCACAGATACGCAGTATTTT. As protein: CASSPLTSGRDTASTDTQYF.